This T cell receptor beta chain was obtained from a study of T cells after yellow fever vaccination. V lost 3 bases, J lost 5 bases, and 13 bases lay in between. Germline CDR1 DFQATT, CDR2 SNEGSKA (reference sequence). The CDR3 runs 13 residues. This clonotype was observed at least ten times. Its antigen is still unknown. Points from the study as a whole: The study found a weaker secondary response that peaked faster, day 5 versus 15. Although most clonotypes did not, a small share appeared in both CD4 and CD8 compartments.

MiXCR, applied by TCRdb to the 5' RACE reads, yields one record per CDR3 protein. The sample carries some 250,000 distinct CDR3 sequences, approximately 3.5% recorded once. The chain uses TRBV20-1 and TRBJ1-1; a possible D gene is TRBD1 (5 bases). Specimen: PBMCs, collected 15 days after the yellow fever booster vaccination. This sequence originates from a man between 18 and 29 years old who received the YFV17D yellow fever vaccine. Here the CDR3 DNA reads TGCAGTGCTAGCCGGGGGGTTGGAACTGAAGCTTTCTTT. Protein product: CSASRGVGTEAFF.